The rows below give T cell receptor beta chains drawn from one sample of a study of blood T cell repertoires in COVID-19. The protocol was immunoSEQ multiplex PCR, while the TCRdb copy is restricted to in-frame clones and leaves out a portion. The table records over 75,000 clones, roughly 90% of them present only once. The sequenced sample was peripheral blood. The receptors shown here come from a woman older than 75 with acute or convalescent COVID-19. The CDR3 runs from the conserved cysteine through the conserved F or W. Each record gives: J gene, clone size, V gene, D gene, CDR3 protein, CDR3 DNA. The D gene is left open where the match is weak. Clone size appears in some rows only: once, few, many, or a class for an expanded clone.

J: TRBJ2-5; size: -; V: TRBV7-2; D: -; CDR3: CASTGLVRETQYF; DNA: TGTGCCAGCACCGGACTGGTGAGAGAGACCCAGTACTTC
J: TRBJ1-2; size: -; V: TRBV7-8; D: TRBD1; CDR3: CASSSIRQGEYGYTF; DNA: TGTGCCAGCAGCTCAATCCGACAGGGCGAGTATGGCTACACCTTC
J: TRBJ1-1; size: -; V: TRBV7-2; D: TRBD1; CDR3: CASSPWTGSTEAFF; DNA: TGTGCCAGCAGCCCTTGGACAGGGAGCACTGAAGCTTTCTTT
J: TRBJ1-1; size: -; V: TRBV7-3; D: -; CDR3: CASSRGTNTEAFF; DNA: TGTGCCAGCAGCCGCGGCACGAACACTGAAGCTTTCTTT
J: TRBJ2-5; size: -; V: TRBV2; D: -; CDR3: CASHPTSAETQYF; DNA: TGTGCCAGCCACCCCACTAGTGCGGAGACCCAGTACTTC
J: TRBJ2-7; size: -; V: TRBV30; D: -; CDR3: CAWRRDYEQYF; DNA: TGTGCCTGGCGCCGGGACTACGAGCAGTACTTC
J: TRBJ2-1; size: -; V: TRBV9; D: -; CDR3: CASSVGGVLLNEQFF; DNA: TGTGCCAGCAGCGTAGGCGGGGTCCTTTTGAATGAGCAGTTCTTC
J: TRBJ1-5; size: -; V: TRBV15; D: TRBD1; CDR3: CATRYTGTGRNQPQHF; DNA: TGTGCCACCAGATATACCGGGACAGGGCGCAATCAGCCCCAGCATTTT
J: TRBJ1-5; size: -; V: TRBV11-1; D: -; CDR3: CASSADSYQPQHF; DNA: TGTGCCAGCAGCGCCGACAGTTATCAGCCCCAGCATTTT
J: TRBJ1-2; size: few; V: TRBV14; D: -; CDR3: CASSQAPGTPDLSAF; DNA: TGTGCCAGCAGCCAAGCCCCAGGGACACCAGACCTTTCTGCCTTC
J: TRBJ1-1; size: -; V: TRBV7-9; D: -; CDR3: CASNPGVTAEAFF; DNA: TGTGCCAGCAACCCTGGAGTTACGGCTGAAGCTTTCTTT
J: TRBJ2-1; size: -; V: TRBV15; D: TRBD2; CDR3: CATSRDSSSGTLNEQFF; DNA: TGTGCCACCAGCAGAGATAGTTCTAGCGGGACCTTAAATGAGCAGTTCTTC
J: TRBJ1-4; size: -; V: TRBV9; D: TRBD1; CDR3: CASSVAGQGHEKLFF; DNA: TGTGCCAGCAGCGTAGCGGGACAGGGTCATGAAAAACTGTTTTTT
J: TRBJ1-4; size: once; V: TRBV2; D: TRBD1; CDR3: CASSPMTGGEANEKLFF; DNA: TGTGCCAGCAGTCCAATGACAGGGGGCGAGGCTAATGAAAAACTGTTTTTT
J: TRBJ2-5; size: -; V: TRBV5-6; D: TRBD1; CDR3: CASSLGTGALSETQYF; DNA: TGTGCCAGCAGCTTGGGGACAGGGGCTCTTTCAGAGACCCAGTACTTC
J: TRBJ1-1; size: -; V: TRBV4-3; D: -; CDR3: CASSQNPATEAFF; DNA: TGCGCCAGCAGCCAAAACCCAGCGACTGAAGCTTTCTTT
J: TRBJ2-1; size: -; V: TRBV11-2; D: TRBD2; CDR3: CASSPRTSGDYNEQFF; DNA: TGTGCCAGCAGCCCACGGACTAGCGGGGACTACAATGAGCAGTTCTTC
J: TRBJ2-7; size: -; V: TRBV2; D: TRBD1; CDR3: CASSAGTGGEEQYF; DNA: TGTGCCAGCAGTGCCGGGACAGGGGGCGAAGAGCAGTACTTC
J: TRBJ1-1; size: -; V: TRBV7-9; D: -; CDR3: CASGRGGVDTEAFF; DNA: TGTGCCAGCGGCCGGGGGGGCGTTGACACTGAAGCTTTCTTT
J: TRBJ2-2; size: -; V: TRBV27; D: TRBD2; CDR3: CASSLFVTSGSYNGELFF; DNA: TGTGCCAGCAGTTTATTTGTGACTAGCGGGAGCTATAACGGGGAGCTGTTTTTT
J: TRBJ1-1; size: once; V: TRBV6-5; D: -; CDR3: CASSRTENTEAFF; DNA: TGTGCCAGCAGCCGGACAGAGAACACTGAAGCTTTCTTT
J: TRBJ1-5; size: -; V: TRBV28; D: TRBD1; CDR3: CASSSKSPGQGFSNQPQHF; DNA: TGTGCCAGCAGTTCGAAAAGTCCGGGACAGGGATTTAGCAATCAGCCCCAGCATTTT
J: TRBJ2-5; size: -; V: TRBV5-1; D: -; CDR3: CASSLTSPETQYF; DNA: TGCGCCAGCAGCTTGACTAGCCCTGAGACCCAGTACTTC
J: TRBJ1-4; size: -; V: TRBV7-9; D: TRBD1; CDR3: CASSEGTGGANEKLFF; DNA: TGTGCCAGCAGCGAGGGGACAGGGGGAGCTAATGAAAAACTGTTTTTT
J: TRBJ2-2; size: -; V: TRBV4-3; D: -; CDR3: CASSLTWASVTGELFF; DNA: TGCGCCAGCAGCCTAACGTGGGCTAGCGTCACCGGGGAGCTGTTTTTT
J: TRBJ1-4; size: -; V: TRBV18; D: -; CDR3: CASSLFSGGGPNEKLFF; DNA: TGTGCCAGCTCACTTTTCTCAGGCGGGGGGCCCAATGAAAAACTGTTTTTT
J: TRBJ1-2; size: -; V: TRBV4-1; D: -; CDR3: CASSQDVGGGYGYTF; DNA: TGCGCCAGCAGCCAAGATGTCGGGGGGGGCTATGGCTACACCTTC
J: TRBJ1-2; size: -; V: TRBV4-1; D: -; CDR3: CASSQEQAANYGYTF; DNA: TGCGCCAGCAGCCAAGAACAGGCAGCTAACTATGGCTACACCTTC
J: TRBJ2-2; size: -; V: TRBV10-1; D: TRBD2; CDR3: CASSPGLAGGPPCTGELFF; DNA: TGCGCCAGCAGTCCGGGACTAGCGGGGGGCCCGCCTTGCACCGGGGAGCTGTTTTTT
J: TRBJ1-2; size: -; V: TRBV14; D: -; CDR3: CASSPRVGTYGYTF; DNA: TGTGCCAGCAGCCCACGGGTTGGAACCTATGGCTACACCTTC
J: TRBJ2-1; size: -; V: TRBV27; D: TRBD2; CDR3: CASRWGNPSSGGEYNEQFF; DNA: TGTGCCAGCAGGTGGGGGAACCCCTCTAGCGGGGGGGAATACAATGAGCAGTTCTTC
J: TRBJ2-1; size: -; V: TRBV6-4; D: TRBD2; CDR3: CASSDSGGRANEQFF; DNA: TGTGCCAGCAGTGACTCGGGCGGGAGGGCCAATGAGCAGTTCTTC
J: TRBJ1-1; size: -; V: TRBV6-2/TRBV6-3; D: -; CDR3: CASSTRVAEAFF; DNA: TGTGCCAGCAGTACGAGAGTGGCTGAAGCTTTCTTT
J: TRBJ1-2; size: few; V: TRBV7-2; D: -; CDR3: CASSLRADRDRTF; DNA: TGTGCCAGCAGCTTACGGGCTGACAGAGATCGCACCTTC
J: TRBJ2-5; size: -; V: TRBV12-3/TRBV12-4; D: TRBD1; CDR3: CASRDRQETQYF; DNA: TGTGCCAGCAGGGACAGGCAAGAGACCCAGTACTTC
J: TRBJ2-7; size: -; V: TRBV11-2; D: TRBD2; CDR3: CASSRGLASYEQYF; DNA: TGTGCCAGCAGTCGCGGACTAGCGTCTTACGAGCAGTACTTC
J: TRBJ2-1; size: -; V: TRBV18; D: -; CDR3: CASSPFTGLGNEQFF; DNA: TGTGCCAGCTCACCTTTTACGGGACTTGGCAATGAGCAGTTCTTC
J: TRBJ2-7; size: -; V: TRBV7-2; D: -; CDR3: CASSALGGWVYEQYF; DNA: TGTGCCAGCAGCGCCCTAGGGGGTTGGGTCTACGAGCAGTACTTC
J: TRBJ2-6; size: -; V: TRBV7-2; D: TRBD1; CDR3: CASSQGQNSGANVLTF; DNA: TGTGCCAGCAGCCAGGGACAGAACTCTGGGGCCAACGTCCTGACTTTC
J: TRBJ1-6; size: -; V: TRBV4-2; D: -; CDR3: CASSQVEGGHNSPLHF; DNA: TGTGCCAGCAGCCAAGTTGAGGGAGGTCATAATTCACCCCTCCACTTT
J: TRBJ1-1; size: -; V: TRBV29-1; D: TRBD1; CDR3: CSVAKGGAEAFF; DNA: TGCAGCGTTGCTAAAGGGGGCGCGGAAGCTTTCTTT
J: TRBJ1-1; size: -; V: TRBV12-3/TRBV12-4; D: -; CDR3: CASSNYRDTEAFF; DNA: TGTGCCAGCAGCAATTACAGGGACACTGAAGCTTTCTTT
J: TRBJ2-7; size: once; V: TRBV5-1; D: TRBD2; CDR3: CASSPNAGVYEQYF; DNA: TGCGCCAGCAGTCCTAACGCGGGGGTCTACGAGCAGTACTTC
J: TRBJ2-2; size: few; V: TRBV7-2; D: -; CDR3: CASSLAGRVKGELFF; DNA: TGTGCCAGCAGCTTAGCAGGCAGGGTCAAGGGGGAGCTGTTTTTT
J: TRBJ1-5; size: once; V: TRBV5-5; D: -; CDR3: CASSHGHSNQPQHF; DNA: TGTGCCAGCAGCCATGGGCATAGCAATCAGCCCCAGCATTTT
J: TRBJ2-3; size: -; V: TRBV5-1; D: TRBD2; CDR3: CASRIGLAGLDTQYF; DNA: TGCGCCAGCAGGATAGGCCTAGCGGGGTTAGATACGCAGTATTTT
J: TRBJ1-4; size: few; V: TRBV6-5; D: TRBD1; CDR3: CASSYSPRDSPEKLFF; DNA: TGTGCCAGCAGTTACTCACCCCGGGACAGTCCTGAAAAACTGTTTTTT
J: TRBJ1-1; size: -; V: TRBV5-1; D: -; CDR3: CASSLAGNTEAFF; DNA: TGCGCCAGCAGCTTGGCGGGGAACACTGAAGCTTTCTTT